This is a list of T cell receptor beta chains from one sample in a study of CD8+ T cells in alopecia areata. Sequenced by immunoSEQ multiplex PCR; TCRdb stores in-frame clones only, minus some. The sample records about 110,000 clones, 55% to 75% being singletons. Sequencing used CD8+ T cells sorted from blood. The receptors derive from a human donor in good health. The conserved cysteine and the conserved F or W are not part of the CDR3 here.

CDR3 protein: ASSGIQGGYGYT; J gene: TRBJ1-2; V gene: TRBV13
CDR3 protein: ASSFGSLGELF; J gene: TRBJ2-2; V gene: TRBV5-6
CDR3 protein: ASTWTGPTGELF; J gene: TRBJ2-2; V gene: TRBV5-1
CDR3 protein: ASSPGTASTDTQY; J gene: TRBJ2-3; V gene: TRBV9
CDR3 protein: ASSSPGGQPMNTEAF; J gene: TRBJ1-1; V gene: TRBV13
CDR3 protein: ASSPGTTGASEQY; J gene: TRBJ2-7; V gene: TRBV27
CDR3 protein: ASSLERTEAF; J gene: TRBJ1-1; V gene: TRBV5-4
CDR3 protein: AWSGGETQY; J gene: TRBJ2-5; V gene: TRBV30
CDR3 protein: ASTEIGLRGETQY; J gene: TRBJ2-5; V gene: TRBV6-5
CDR3 protein: ASSSLRGQETQY; J gene: TRBJ2-5; V gene: TRBV7-9
CDR3 protein: ASGREGALLNEQF; J gene: TRBJ2-1; V gene: TRBV7-8
CDR3 protein: ASSFQGLFYTDTQY; J gene: TRBJ2-3; V gene: TRBV5-1
CDR3 protein: ASRASSYNEQF; J gene: TRBJ2-1; V gene: TRBV30
CDR3 protein: ASSVVVGELF; J gene: TRBJ2-2; V gene: TRBV9
CDR3 protein: ASSYDWLGNTIY; J gene: TRBJ1-3; V gene: TRBV6-6
CDR3 protein: SATGTSGYEQY; J gene: TRBJ2-7; V gene: TRBV29-1
CDR3 protein: ASSDHPGPGTDTQY; J gene: TRBJ2-3; V gene: TRBV7-6
CDR3 protein: ATGTTDTQY; J gene: TRBJ2-3; V gene: TRBV13
CDR3 protein: SVEGLAGGRGTQY; J gene: TRBJ2-5; V gene: TRBV29-1
CDR3 protein: ASSLGPGLMNTEAF; J gene: TRBJ1-1; V gene: TRBV5-4